The 14 T cell receptor beta chains given below trace back to one sample, sequenced in a study of cytomegalovirus exposure and HLA in healthy donors. PCR used 60 Vbeta primers and 13 Jbeta primers. Sequencing was performed with immunoSEQ multiplex PCR; in TCRdb, only in-frame clones are kept and a portion is missing. This table holds about 190,000 clones, around 87% found once. The specimen was PBMCs. The receptors were gathered from a man aged 30 to 39 in good health and CMV-seronegative.

The J gene is TRBJ2-1, the V gene TRBV28; D might be TRBD2 (6 bases). Germline CDR1 MDHEN, CDR2 SYDVKM. CDR3 length: 14 amino acids. V shed 3 bases and J shed 15 bases, with 21 bases lying between them. CDR3 coding DNA: TGTGCCAGCAGTTTCCGACTAGATTCGCCCGTCCGGTTCTTC. Amino acids: CASSFRLDSPVRFF.

The chain carries TRBV7-9 and TRBJ2-2; D gene unclear. The CDR3 covers 13 residues. Germline lookup yields CDR1 SEHNR and CDR2 FQNEAQ (reference sequence). The V gene lost 5 bases and the J gene lost 5 bases, with 9 bases spanning the gap. The CDR3 DNA is TGTGCCAGCAGCATGGGCAGTACCGGGGAGCTGTTTTTT. This sequence encodes CASSMGSTGELFF.

This chain joins TRBV4-2 and TRBJ1-1; 7 bases fit TRBD1. This CDR3 is built from 16 residues. After removal of 2 bases from V and 2 bases from J, the junction contained 8 bases not matched to a gene. Per the germline V gene, CDR1 is LGHNA and CDR2 is YNFKEQ. The CDR3 DNA reads as TGTGCCAGCAGCCAAAACACAGGACAGGCCAACACTGAAGCTTTCTTT. Translating it yields CASSQNTGQANTEAFF.

V gene TRBV6-1 combines with J gene TRBJ2-1; D gene ambiguous. The CDR3 is 13 residues long. CDR1 and CDR2 (germline): MNHNS, SASEGT. Trimming cost V 3 bases and J 3 bases, with 6 bases left between them. The chain's CDR3 is CASSDRIYNEQFF. CDR3 in DNA: TGTGCCAGCAGTGACAGGATCTACAATGAGCAGTTCTTC.

The chain uses TRBV9 and TRBJ1-2, with TRBD1 matching 9 bases. Germline V gene sequence: CDR1 SGDLS, CDR2 YYNGEE. CDR3 size: 14 residues. V was clipped by 3 bases and J by 5 bases; unmatched bases: 5. CDR3 sequence: CASSATGGLYGYTF. CDR3 sequence (DNA): TGTGCCAGCAGCGCGACAGGGGGATTATATGGCTACACCTTC. The entire variable domain, with the rest obtained from reference TRBV9 and TRBJ1-2, is as follows: DSGVTQTPKHLITATGQRVTLRCSPRSGDLSVYWYQQSLDQGLQFLIQYYNGEERAKGNILERFSAQQFPDLHSELNLSSLELGDSALYFCASSATGGLYGYTFGSGTRLTVV.

The chain joins TRBV5-1 to TRBJ2-5; no clear D. This CDR3 contains 15 residues. Germline assignment: CDR1 SGHRS and CDR2 YFSETQ. The ends were cut back, 0 bases at V and 5 bases at J, with 14 bases in the middle. This CDR3 is CASSLDGTPGETQYF. Here the CDR3 DNA reads TGCGCCAGCAGCTTGGACGGCACCCCCGGGGAGACCCAGTACTTC.

V is TRBV7-2 and J is TRBJ2-2; D unresolved. CDR1 SGHTA and CDR2 FQGNSA come from the germline V gene. The CDR3 is 14 residues long. Between the trimmed V and J ends, which lost 2 bases and 4 bases, there was a span of 8 bases. The DNA of the CDR3 is TGTGCCAGCAGCTTATTAGCTCTCACCGGGGAGCTGTTTTTT. Protein product: CASSLLALTGELFF.

Turning to this clone: Other DNA sequences in this specimen translate into the identical CDR3. The CDR3 spells CASSLAGTGGYEQYF. In nucleotides, the CDR3 is TGTGCCAGCAGCTTGGCCGGGACAGGAGGCTACGAGCAGTACTTC. The V and J genes are TRBV5-4 and TRBJ2-7; 8 nucleotides align to TRBD1. Per the germline V gene, CDR1 is SGHNT and CDR2 is YYREEE (reference sequence). Germline trimming cut 0 bases from V and 3 bases from J; bases unmatched to any gene: 5. This CDR3 is built from 15 residues.

This clone has a single count. The sample holds other DNA sequences that translate to the same CDR3. The chain recombines TRBV9 with TRBJ2-5; D is perhaps TRBD1 (5 bases). CDR3 size: 15 residues. Trimming took off 0 bases at V and 5 bases at J, with 14 bases between the two ends. Germline V lookup: CDR1 SGDLS, CDR2 YYNGEE. In nucleotides, the CDR3 is TGTGCCAGCAGCGTAGAGACAGACAAAGGGGAGACCCAGTACTTC. This translates into CASSVETDKGETQYF.

The chain carries TRBV18 and TRBJ2-7; 13 bases map to TRBD2. Trimming at V came to 0 bases and at J to 3 bases, leaving 5 bases not matched to a gene. Germline loops: CDR1 KGHSH, CDR2 LQKENI. CDR3 size: 17 residues. The CDR3 DNA reads TGTGCCAGCTCACCACCAGGACTAGCGGGAGTTCTCTACGAGCAGTACTTC. Its protein is CASSPPGLAGVLYEQYF.

The chain is built from TRBV28 and TRBJ1-1, with D hard to call. CDR3 length: 12 amino acids. The germline gives CDR1 MDHEN, CDR2 SYDVKM. V shed 7 bases and J shed 5 bases, with 11 bases lying between them. The CDR3 loop reads CASTSSRTEAFF. The CDR3 nucleotides are TGTGCCAGCACCTCGAGTCGGACTGAAGCTTTCTTT.

This sequence joins TRBV7-9 and TRBJ2-2; 10 bases agree with TRBD2. Germline V gives CDR1 SEHNR, CDR2 FQNEAQ (reference sequence). Trimming took 3 bases from V and 1 from J; bases not matched to a gene: 5. The CDR3 has 17 residues. The CDR3 DNA reads TGTGCCAGCAGCTTTGGGCTAGCGGGGGTGAACACCGGGGAGCTGTTTTTT. As protein: CASSFGLAGVNTGELFF.

The rearrangement joins TRBV5-1 to TRBJ1-4; 8 bases agree with TRBD1. V trimming: 4 bases; J trimming: 8 bases; junction bases outside the gene matches: 7. Germline loops: CDR1 SGHRS, CDR2 YFSETQ. The CDR3 loop spans 14 amino acids. The DNA for the CDR3 is TGCGCCAGCAGCCTGACAGGGGCAGGCGAAAAACTGTTTTTT. Residues: CASSLTGAGEKLFF.

The V call is TRBV6-4, the J call TRBJ2-2; D remains unclear. This CDR3 region has 14 residues. CDR1 and CDR2 (germline): MRHNA, SNTAGT. V shed 2 bases and J shed 8 bases, with 12 bases lying between them. In DNA, the CDR3 is TGTGCCAGCAGTGACGTACAGTATCCGGGGGAGCTGTTTTTT. As protein: CASSDVQYPGELFF.